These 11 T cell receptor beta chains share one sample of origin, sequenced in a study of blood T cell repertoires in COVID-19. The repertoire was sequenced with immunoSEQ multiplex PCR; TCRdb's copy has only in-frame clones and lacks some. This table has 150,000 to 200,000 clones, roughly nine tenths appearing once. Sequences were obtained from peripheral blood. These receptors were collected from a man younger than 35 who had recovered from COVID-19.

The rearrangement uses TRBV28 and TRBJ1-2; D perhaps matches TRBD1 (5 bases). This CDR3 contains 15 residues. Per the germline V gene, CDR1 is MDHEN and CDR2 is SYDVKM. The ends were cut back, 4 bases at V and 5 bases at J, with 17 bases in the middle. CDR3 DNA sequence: TGTGCCAGCAGTTCAAGCTCGACGGACACTTATGGCTACACCTTC. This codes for CASSSSSTDTYGYTF.

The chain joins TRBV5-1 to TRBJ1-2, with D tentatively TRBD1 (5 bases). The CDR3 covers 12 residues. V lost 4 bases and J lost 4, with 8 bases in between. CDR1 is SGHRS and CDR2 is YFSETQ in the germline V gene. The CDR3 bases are TGCGCCAGCAGCGACAGTCCCTATGGCTACACCTTC. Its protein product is CASSDSPYGYTF.

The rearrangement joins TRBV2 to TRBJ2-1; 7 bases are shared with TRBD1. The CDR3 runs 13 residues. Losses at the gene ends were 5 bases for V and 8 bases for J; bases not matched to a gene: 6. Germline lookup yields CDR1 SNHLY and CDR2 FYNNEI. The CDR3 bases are TGTGCCAGCAGTAAACAGGGGTTCGATGAGCAGTTCTTC. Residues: CASSKQGFDEQFF.

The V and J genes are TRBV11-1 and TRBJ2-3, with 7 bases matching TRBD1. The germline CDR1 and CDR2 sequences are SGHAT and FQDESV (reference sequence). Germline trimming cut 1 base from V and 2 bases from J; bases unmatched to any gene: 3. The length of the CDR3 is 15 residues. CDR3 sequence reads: CASSLGTGDTDTQYF. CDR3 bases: TGTGCCAGCAGCTTAGGAACAGGGGACACAGATACGCAGTATTTT.

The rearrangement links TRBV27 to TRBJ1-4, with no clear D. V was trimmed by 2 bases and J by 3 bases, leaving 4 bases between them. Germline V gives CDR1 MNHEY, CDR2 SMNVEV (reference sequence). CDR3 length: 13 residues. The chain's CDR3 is CASSLLPNEKLFF. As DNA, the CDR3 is TGTGCCAGCAGTTTACTCCCTAATGAAAAACTGTTTTTT.

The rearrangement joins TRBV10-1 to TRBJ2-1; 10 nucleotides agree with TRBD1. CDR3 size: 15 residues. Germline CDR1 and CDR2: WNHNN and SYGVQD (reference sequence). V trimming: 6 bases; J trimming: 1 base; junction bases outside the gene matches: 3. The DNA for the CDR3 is TGCGCCAGCAGAGGACAGGGGGATTCCTACAATGAGCAGTTCTTC. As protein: CASRGQGDSYNEQFF.

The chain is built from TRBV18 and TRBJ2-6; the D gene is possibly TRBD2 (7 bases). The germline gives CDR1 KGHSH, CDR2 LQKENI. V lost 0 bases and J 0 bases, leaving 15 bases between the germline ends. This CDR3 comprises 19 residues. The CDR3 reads CASSPPRGQGLSGANVLTF. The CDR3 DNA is TGTGCCAGCTCACCACCGCGGGGGCAGGGCCTCTCTGGGGCCAACGTCCTGACTTTC.

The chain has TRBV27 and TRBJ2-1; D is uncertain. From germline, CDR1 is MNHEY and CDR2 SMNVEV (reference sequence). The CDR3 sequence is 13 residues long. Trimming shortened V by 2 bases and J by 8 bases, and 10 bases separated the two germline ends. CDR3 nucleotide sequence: TGTGCCAGCAGTTTAGCGCTACGCGATGAGCAGTTCTTC. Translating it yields CASSLALRDEQFF.

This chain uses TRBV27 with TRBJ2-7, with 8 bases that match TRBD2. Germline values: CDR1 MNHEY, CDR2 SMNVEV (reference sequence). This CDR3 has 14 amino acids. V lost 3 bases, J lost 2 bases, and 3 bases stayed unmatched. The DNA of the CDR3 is TGTGCCAGCAGTTTGACCGGGAGGGCCTACGAGCAGTACTTC. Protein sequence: CASSLTGRAYEQYF.

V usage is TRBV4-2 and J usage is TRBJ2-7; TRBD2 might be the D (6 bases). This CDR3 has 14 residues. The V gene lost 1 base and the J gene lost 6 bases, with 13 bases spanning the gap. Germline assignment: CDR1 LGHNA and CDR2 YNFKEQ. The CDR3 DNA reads TGTGCCAGCAGCCAAGCCGGGACTCCGATCGAGCAGTACTTC. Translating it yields CASSQAGTPIEQYF.

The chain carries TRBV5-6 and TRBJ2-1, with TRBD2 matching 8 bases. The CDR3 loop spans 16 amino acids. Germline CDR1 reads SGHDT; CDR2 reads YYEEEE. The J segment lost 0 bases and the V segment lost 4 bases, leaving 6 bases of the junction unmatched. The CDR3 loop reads CASSRRSGSSYNEQFF. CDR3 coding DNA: TGTGCCAGCAGCAGGCGGAGCGGGAGCTCCTACAATGAGCAGTTCTTC.